This TCR beta chain was captured in a study of blood T cells in healthy people across ages. General study findings and limits: Long-lived donors exceeded aged donors in naive CD4+ cells and diversity.

Primers used in a second PCR of about 7 to 11 cycles were a sample-barcoded 5' primer and a J-beta primer mix. Each CDR3 protein is one row after TCRdb ran MiXCR on the 5' RACE reads. Of more than 650,000 distinct CDR3 sequences listed, approximately 21% are singletons. The CDR3 sequence is 13 residues long. Germline CDR1 reads GTSNPN; CDR2 reads SVGIG (reference sequence). The germline V and J ends were trimmed by 2 bases and 0 bases, with 8 bases remaining between them. This clonotype was seen a single time. What it recognizes is unknown. The sequenced sample consisted of blood. The chain has TRBV30 and TRBJ2-7; D is unclear. This TCR derives from a man in his 70s in good health. This chain's CDR3 is CAWSPGPSYEQYV. The CDR3 DNA sequence: TGTGCCTGGAGTCCCGGTCCCTCCTACGAGCAGTACGTC.